The table lists the clone carrying this TCR beta chain with many counts. Its antigen is not identified. The ends were cut back, 6 bases at V and 0 bases at J, with 9 bases in the middle. Germline V lookup: CDR1 MNHNY, CDR2 SVGAGI (reference sequence). The CDR3 is 14 amino acids. This sample stems from a study of T-cell memory formation after mild COVID-19. General study results and limits: Clones that contracted from day 15 to 85 had balanced CD4/CD8; later expanders were CD4+ biased.

From the 5' RACE reads, TCRdb called clonotypes with MiXCR, one entry per CDR3 protein. The data hold some 120,000 distinct CDR3 sequences, with 15% to 20% observed a single time. This chain uses TRBV6-6 with TRBJ1-3; perhaps TRBD1 as D (6 bases). The receptor comes from a man aged 18 to 29 who had mild COVID-19 (a few samples of this study predate the infection). Cell type and time point are not known. Sample: PBMCs or a T cell subset sorted from them (not recorded which). For the CDR3, the DNA is TGTGCCAGCAGGCCGGGACACTCTGGAAACACCATATATTTT. Amino acids: CASRPGHSGNTIYF.